The T cell receptor beta chain under discussion was sequenced for a study of regulatory T cells in long-lasting Graves disease. General observations from the study: Persistent Graves' patients showed a TCR diversity that was lower than that of newly diagnosed ones.

This clonotype was found once. No antigen is known for it. The time point is: newly diagnosed GD, antithyroid drugs for less than 3 months. Making the TCR library involved RNA that had been extracted from PBMCs. With iRepertoire HTBI primers and Arm-PCR of CDR3 regions, TCR beta libraries were built. In TCRdb, the multiplex PCR reads were re-called with MiXCR into one record per CDR3 protein. The repertoire includes some 340,000 distinct CDR3 sequences, approximately 12% of them detected once, and 15% to 20% sits in the top ten. These data were likewise used in another study, on T cells in Graves' hyperthyroidism and ophthalmopathy. That report adds: Lactation, pregnancy, other autoimmune disease or uncontrolled infection led to exclusion of patients. The HTBI primer set drove a first-round RT-PCR of the TCR CDR3.

Source: peripheral blood mononuclear cells (PBMCs), taken at new diagnosis, from a patient treated with antithyroid drugs. This clonotype was sampled from a woman between 18 and 29 years old with Graves disease.

The CDR3 reads CASSSPRDSFYTEAFF. The CDR3 DNA reads as TGTGCCAGCAGCTCCCCAAGGGACAGTTTTTACACTGAAGCTTTCTTT. The J gene is TRBJ1-1, the V gene TRBV7-9, with 7 bases aligning to TRBD1. This CDR3 spans 16 amino acids. Per the germline V gene, CDR1 is SEHNR and CDR2 is FQNEAQ (reference sequence). Losses at the gene ends were 4 bases for V and 3 bases for J; bases not matched to a gene: 11.